What follows are 17 T cell receptor beta chains derived from one specimen sequenced in a study of blood T cell repertoires in COVID-19. TCRdb's table, derived via immunoSEQ multiplex PCR, lists solely in-frame clones and lacks some. The table lists 85,000 to 95,000 clones, roughly 89% of them singletons. What was sequenced was peripheral blood. Receptors were obtained from a man aged 55 to 69 with COVID-19, enrolled during active disease.

This chain connects TRBV18 to TRBJ1-3, with D possibly being TRBD1 (5 bases). The ends were cut back, 2 bases at V and 3 bases at J, with 11 bases in the middle. The length of the CDR3 is 15 residues. CDR1 is KGHSH, CDR2 LQKENI, per germline. The DNA for the CDR3 is TGTGCCAGCTCACCAGACAGCGCTGTTGGAAACACCATATATTTT. This encodes CASSPDSAVGNTIYF.

The CDR3 sequence: CSVTLAYEQYF. CDR3 nucleotide sequence: TGCAGCGTCACTTTAGCGTACGAGCAGTACTTC. This chain joins TRBV29-1 and TRBJ2-7; a possible D gene is TRBD2 (5 bases). From germline, CDR1 is SQVTM and CDR2 ANQGSEA. The CDR3 is made up of 11 amino acids. The V end was cut by 6 bases, the J end by 4 bases, with 10 bases between.

V usage is TRBV5-5 and J usage is TRBJ2-7; TRBD2 is a possible D gene (5 bases). The germline CDR1 and CDR2 sequences are SGHKS and YYEKEE (reference sequence). The CDR3 has 14 amino acids. V lost 4 bases, J lost 0 bases, and 11 bases lay in between. The chain's CDR3 is CASSRGLVSYEQYF. The DNA of the CDR3 is TGTGCCAGCAGCAGAGGGTTGGTCTCCTACGAGCAGTACTTC.

This chain uses TRBV6-5 with TRBJ1-4, with unresolved D. V was shortened by 3 bases and J by 7 bases, with 12 bases between the two germline ends. The CDR3 is 14 residues long. The germline V gene encodes CDR1 MNHEY and CDR2 SVGAGI. Written as DNA, the CDR3 is TGTGCCAGCAGTTATGGGCAGGAAGGTGAAAAACTGTTTTTT. Its protein product is CASSYGQEGEKLFF.

The chain couples TRBV4-2 to TRBJ1-2; D may be TRBD1 (5 bases). V gave up 0 bases and J gave up 2 bases, with 16 bases separating them. This CDR3 spans 17 amino acids. Per the germline V gene, CDR1 is LGHNA and CDR2 is YNFKEQ. The CDR3 DNA sequence: TGTGCCAGCAGCCAAGACCCTAGTGGGGGGTGGAACTATGGCTACACCTTC. It encodes CASSQDPSGGWNYGYTF.

V gene TRBV4-1 combines with J gene TRBJ2-6; 9 bases are a match to TRBD2. CDR1 MGHRA and CDR2 YSYEKL come from the germline V gene. This CDR3 is built from 21 residues. Unmatched junction bases numbered 12, after V lost 0 bases and J lost 0 bases. In DNA, the CDR3 is TGCGCCAGCAGCCAAGAGTCCATTCCGGGACTAGCTGACTCTGGGGCCAACGTCCTGACTTTC. This gives the protein CASSQESIPGLADSGANVLTF.

This clone was detected only a few times. V gene TRBV5-4 combines with J gene TRBJ1-2; a possible D gene is TRBD1 (5 bases). Trimming left V 0 bases short and J 7 bases short, with 10 bases between. The CDR3 loop spans 13 amino acids. The germline gives CDR1 SGHNT, CDR2 YYREEE (reference sequence). CDR3 protein: CASSLGGEGGYTF. As DNA, the CDR3 is TGTGCCAGCAGCTTGGGAGGGGAGGGTGGCTACACCTTC.

J is TRBJ1-4 and V is TRBV18, with 9 bases lining up with TRBD1. Germline V gene sequence: CDR1 KGHSH, CDR2 LQKENI. The CDR3 has 16 amino acids. Trimming took 4 bases from V and 7 from J; bases not matched to a gene: 10. The CDR3 region is CASSLGSGTGSEKLFF. The CDR3 DNA sequence: TGTGCCAGCTCACTAGGATCCGGGACAGGGTCTGAAAAACTGTTTTTT.

The chain has TRBV25-1 and TRBJ1-4; the match to TRBD1 covers 7 bases. The CDR3 contains 16 residues. From germline, CDR1 is MGHDK and CDR2 SYGVNS. V gave up 6 bases and J gave up 3 bases; unmatched junction bases: 10. Here the CDR3 reads CASRPGQGGANEKLFF. The CDR3 bases are TGTGCCAGCAGGCCGGGCCAGGGGGGAGCTAATGAAAAACTGTTTTTT.

This chain connects TRBV4-1 to TRBJ2-2, with 7 bases aligning to TRBD2. Germline V CDR1 and CDR2: MGHRA, YSYEKL. V shed 5 bases and J 1 base; nucleotides not matched to a gene: 4. The CDR3 spans 15 residues. The chain's CDR3 is CASSGLAGNTGELFF. CDR3 nucleotides: TGCGCCAGCAGCGGCTTAGCGGGGAACACCGGGGAGCTGTTTTTT.

The chain recombines TRBV9 with TRBJ1-2; D possibly corresponds to TRBD1 (6 bases). Germline assignment: CDR1 SGDLS and CDR2 YYNGEE. Trimming shortened V by 5 bases and J by 6 bases, and 8 bases separated the two germline ends. The CDR3 consists of 11 residues. The CDR3 bases are TGTGCCAGCAGACAGGGACATGGCTACACCTTC. It encodes CASRQGHGYTF.

This clone was detected only once. This sample includes further DNA sequences coding for the same CDR3. V gene TRBV7-2 combines with J gene TRBJ2-7, with 11 bases that match TRBD2. Germline V gives CDR1 SGHTA, CDR2 FQGNSA. V dropped 5 bases and J dropped 1; count of bases not matched to a gene: 4. The CDR3 covers 15 residues. The CDR3 is CASSQTSGDSYEQYF. The CDR3 nucleotides read TGTGCCAGCAGCCAGACTAGCGGGGATTCCTACGAGCAGTACTTC.

The chain employs TRBV12-3 or TRBV12-4 and TRBJ2-5; the match to TRBD1 covers 8 bases. This CDR3 has 13 amino acids. V lost 5 bases, J lost 4 bases, and 3 bases stayed unmatched. The CDR3 DNA sequence: TGTGCCAGCAGTCAAACAGGGGGAGAGACCCAGTACTTC. Translation gives CASSQTGGETQYF.

The chain combines TRBV5-1 with TRBJ1-1; D is unresolved. From germline, CDR1 is SGHRS and CDR2 YFSETQ. CDR3 length: 13 amino acids. Trimming took off 0 bases at V and 4 bases at J, with 7 bases between the two ends. CDR3 DNA sequence: TGCGCCAGCAGCTTGGAGCCTGCCACTGAAGCTTTCTTT. Translating gives CASSLEPATEAFF.

V is TRBV19 and J is TRBJ1-2; no definite D call. V dropped 4 bases and J dropped 0 bases, with 9 bases sitting between them. The CDR3 loop spans 14 amino acids. Germline V gives CDR1 LNHDA, CDR2 SQIVND (reference sequence). The CDR3 nucleotides read TGTGCCAGTAGTAAAGAGTACACTAACTATGGCTACACCTTC. Translating it yields CASSKEYTNYGYTF. Full variable domain (remainder filled in from reference TRBV19 and TRBJ1-2): DGGITQSPKYLFRKEGQNVTLSCEQNLNHDAMYWYRQDPGQGLRLIYYSQIVNDFQKGDIAEGYSVSREKKESFPLTVTSAQKNPTAFYLCASSKEYTNYGYTFGSGTRLTVV.

The table lists this clone with a few counts. The V call is TRBV4-2, the J call TRBJ1-2; D unclear. The V and J ends lost 4 bases and 0 bases respectively, with 18 bases between them. Germline CDR1 reads LGHNA; CDR2 reads YNFKEQ. The CDR3 contains 17 residues. CDR3 coding DNA: TGTGCCAGCAGCCCCCTTCTAGGAGTTACCTCTAACTATGGCTACACCTTC. It encodes CASSPLLGVTSNYGYTF.

The chain couples TRBV11-3 to TRBJ2-1; weak D call: TRBD2 (5 bases). The V gene lost 1 base and the J gene lost 5 bases, with 12 bases spanning the gap. Germline CDR1 SGHNT, CDR2 YENEEA. This CDR3 comprises 15 residues. This CDR3 reads CASSLAGLINNEQFF. DNA of the CDR3: TGTGCCAGCAGCTTAGCAGGACTTATAAACAATGAGCAGTTCTTC. Complete variable domain (other parts from reference TRBV11-3 and TRBJ2-1): EAGVVQSPRYKIIEKKQPVAFWCNPISGHNTLYWYLQNLGQGPELLIRYENEEAVDDSQLPKDRFSAERLKGVDSTLKIQPAELGDSAVYLCASSLAGLINNEQFFGPGTRLTVL.